Below, 20 T cell receptor beta chains from the same sample are listed, as sequenced in a study of response to subunit inactivated influenza vaccine. TCRdb ran MiXCR on the RT-PCR reads and lists one entry per CDR3 protein. The table includes about 530,000 distinct CDR3 sequences, 10% to 15% detected once. Sequencing was performed on PBMCs from blood, taken around seven weeks after vaccination. These receptor sequences come from a man aged 45 to 65 who received an inactivated influenza vaccine.

The chain combines TRBV24-1 with TRBJ1-1; 8 bases match TRBD1. The V gene end was trimmed by 4 bases and the J gene end by 4 bases; junction bases not matched to a gene: 1. The CDR3 runs 13 residues. CDR1 is KGHDR and CDR2 is SFDVKD in the germline V gene. The CDR3 region has the DNA TGTGCCACCAGTGAAACAGGGGGCACTGAAGCTTTCTTT. Translating gives CATSETGGTEAFF.

This clonotype appeared many times. The chain links TRBV6-2 or TRBV6-3 to TRBJ2-7, with D perhaps TRBD1 or TRBD2 (5 bases each). CDR1 is MNHEY and CDR2 is SVGEGT in the germline V gene. This CDR3 has 17 residues. V lost 2 bases, J lost 5 bases, and 22 bases lay in between. The CDR3 here is CASSYPSAGTPSHEQYF. Written as DNA, the CDR3 is TGTGCCAGCAGTTACCCGTCCGCCGGGACGCCGTCCCACGAGCAGTACTTC.

CDR3 sequence reads: CASSFASGAAGEQYF. DNA of the CDR3: TGTGCCAGCAGTTTCGCTAGCGGGGCCGCGGGCGAGCAGTACTTC. This chain uses TRBV12-3 or TRBV12-4 with TRBJ2-7; 9 positions agree with TRBD2. The CDR3 spans 15 residues. V dropped 3 bases and J dropped 6; count of bases not matched to a gene: 9.

This clonotype showed up many times. The V and J genes are TRBV5-1 and TRBJ2-7, with 12 bases aligning to TRBD1. CDR1 and CDR2 from the germline V gene are SGHRS and YFSETQ. This CDR3 is built from 16 residues. V lost 5 bases, J lost 4 bases, and 10 bases stayed unmatched. The CDR3 sequence: CASRTAPGQGAYEQYF. As DNA, the CDR3 is TGCGCCAGCAGAACCGCCCCGGGACAGGGGGCGTACGAGCAGTACTTC.

The chain joins TRBV6-2 or TRBV6-3 to TRBJ2-1; 11 nucleotides line up with TRBD2. The germline V gene has CDR1 MNHEY and CDR2 SVGEGT. The junction had 14 bases not matched to a gene; V was cut back by 4 bases and J by 9 bases. This CDR3 region has 17 residues. CDR3 sequence (DNA): TGTGCCAGCAGTTCTCTCCCGATTACTAGCGGGGGCACTGAGCAGTTCTTC. It codes for CASSSLPITSGGTEQFF.

This clonotype was detected ten times or more. J is TRBJ1-1 and V is TRBV15; D unresolved. From germline, CDR1 is LNHNV and CDR2 YYDKDF (reference sequence). Trimming stripped 0 bases from V and 1 base from J, with 9 bases between. CDR3 length: 15 residues. CDR3 in DNA: TGTGCCACCAGCAGAGATCGAGCCGGGAACACTGAAGCTTTCTTT. This encodes CATSRDRAGNTEAFF.

This clonotype has a handful of counts. The chain has TRBV7-9 and TRBJ2-3, with a possible D match to TRBD1 (6 bases). CDR3 length: 15 residues. Germline V gene sequence: CDR1 SEHNR, CDR2 FQNEAQ (reference sequence). V lost 2 bases to trimming and J lost 2 bases, with 11 bases between them. CDR3 coding DNA: TGTGCCAGCAGCTTACAGGGGATATCCACAGATACGCAGTATTTT. It yields the protein CASSLQGISTDTQYF.

This clonotype came up many times. V usage is TRBV5-5 and J usage is TRBJ2-7; D unresolved. This CDR3 comprises 11 residues. Germline V gene data show CDR1 as SGHKS and CDR2 as YYEKEE (reference sequence). The ends were cut back, 2 bases at V and 7 bases at J, with 7 bases in the middle. The CDR3 loop reads CASSFISEQYF. In nucleotides, the CDR3 is TGTGCCAGCAGCTTTATTAGTGAGCAGTACTTC.

The chain combines TRBV5-5 with TRBJ2-1, with D possibly being TRBD1 or TRBD2 (5 bases each). CDR1 SGHKS and CDR2 YYEKEE come from the germline V gene (reference sequence). The length of the CDR3 is 13 residues. V was trimmed by 5 bases and J by 8 bases, leaving 14 bases between them. The DNA for the CDR3 is TGTGCCAGCAGACCCCCAGGGACCGATGAGCAGTTCTTC. Its translation: CASRPPGTDEQFF.

This clonotype was observed a handful of times. The V gene is TRBV5-1, the J gene TRBJ2-2; no clear D gene. V lost 4 bases and J 5 bases, leaving 6 bases between the germline ends. The V gene's germline CDR1 is SGHRS and CDR2 YFSETQ. This CDR3 is built from 12 residues. The CDR3 DNA sequence: TGCGCCAGCAGCCCAGAAACCGGGGAGCTGTTTTTT. Translated, it gives CASSPETGELFF.

Ten or more counts support this clonotype. The CDR3 sequence: CASSLVGQDTDTQYF. The CDR3 nucleotides read TGCGCCAGCAGCTTGGTAGGTCAGGACACAGATACGCAGTATTTT. The chain couples TRBV5-1 to TRBJ2-3; D remains ambiguous. Germline V gene data show CDR1 as SGHRS and CDR2 as YFSETQ. Trimming left V 0 bases short and J 2 bases short, with 10 bases between. This CDR3 is 15 amino acids long.

CDR3 in DNA: TGCAGCGTTGAAGGGACAGGGACAGGGTTTTGGGAGCAGTTCTTC. Translating gives CSVEGTGTGFWEQFF. V and J are TRBV29-1 and TRBJ2-1, with 9 bases fitting TRBD1. The CDR3 covers 15 residues. J gave up 10 bases and V 1 base, and 11 bases lay outside the gene matches. CDR1 is SQVTM, CDR2 ANQGSEA, per germline.

This clonotype was counted at least ten times. The V gene is TRBV5-1, the J gene TRBJ2-7; 10 bases fit TRBD1. The CDR3 has 14 amino acids. The junction had 6 bases not matched to a gene; V was cut back by 5 bases and J by 4 bases. The V gene's germline CDR1 is SGHRS and CDR2 YFSETQ. The CDR3 protein is CASSPVGQGYEQYF. CDR3 in DNA: TGCGCCAGCAGTCCCGTGGGACAGGGGTACGAGCAGTACTTC. Full variable domain (outside the CDR3, taken from reference TRBV5-1 and TRBJ2-7): KAGVTQTPRYLIKTRGQQVTLSCSPISGHRSVSWYQQTPGQGLQFLFEYFSETQRNKGNFPGRFSGRQFSNSRSEMNVSTLELGDSALYLCASSPVGQGYEQYFGPGTRLTVT.

The chain couples TRBV20-1 to TRBJ2-1; D is undetermined. Germline loops: CDR1 DFQATT, CDR2 SNEGSKA (reference sequence). Between the trimmed V and J ends, which lost 2 bases and 7 bases, there was a span of 9 bases. The CDR3 sequence is 12 residues long. CDR3 in DNA: TGCAGTGCTAGACATCCTGAGAATGAGCAGTTCTTC. It yields the protein CSARHPENEQFF.

This clonotype showed up just a few times. This chain connects TRBV20-1 to TRBJ2-7, with a possible D match to TRBD2 (5 bases). The CDR3 length is 13 residues. In germline, CDR1 is DFQATT, CDR2 SNEGSKA (reference sequence). CDR3 DNA sequence: TGCAGCCCGCTGCGACTAAATGACTACGAGCAGTACTTC. It is translated as CSPLRLNDYEQYF.

This clonotype was observed a handful of times. The rearrangement links TRBV7-2 to TRBJ2-5; tentative D call: TRBD2 (6 bases). The CDR3 is 13 residues long. The germline V and J ends were trimmed by 1 base and 3 bases, with 6 bases remaining between them. Germline values: CDR1 SGHTA, CDR2 FQGNSA. The CDR3 loop is CASSLGTKETQYF. The CDR3 DNA reads as TGTGCCAGCAGCTTAGGGACTAAAGAGACCCAGTACTTC.

In this sample, this clonotype turned up a few times. This chain connects TRBV27 to TRBJ2-4; TRBD2 matches 8 bases. The junction had 8 bases not matched to a gene; V was cut back by 3 bases and J by 4 bases. CDR3 length: 16 amino acids. Germline CDR1 MNHEY, CDR2 SMNVEV (reference sequence). The CDR3 loop reads CASSFSGGRPKNIQYF. Written as DNA, the CDR3 is TGTGCCAGCAGTTTTTCAGGCGGGAGGCCTAAAAACATTCAGTACTTC.

This clonotype was observed at least ten times. The genes are TRBV7-2 and TRBJ2-5; the D is unclear. V was pared by 6 bases and J by 7 bases, with 12 bases between. This CDR3 is built from 12 residues. Germline-derived CDR1 and CDR2 are SGHTA and FQGNSA. The CDR3 nucleotides read TGTGCCAGCAGTATCGGTTTGGCGACCCAGTACTTC. Its translation is CASSIGLATQYF.

This chain uses TRBV10-1 with TRBJ1-2, with D possibly being TRBD1 (6 bases). From germline, CDR1 is WNHNN and CDR2 SYGVQD (reference sequence). V was trimmed by 6 bases and J by 6 bases, leaving 29 bases between them. The CDR3 extends over 18 amino acids. This CDR3 is CASSPAYREGAGKDGYTF. The CDR3 nucleotides read TGCGCCAGCAGCCCTGCATACAGGGAGGGAGCGGGTAAGGATGGCTACACCTTC.

This clonotype came up a few times. The gene calls are TRBV24-1 and TRBJ2-3, with D perhaps matching TRBD1 (7 bases). The V end was cut by 0 bases, the J end by 4 bases, with 19 bases between. The CDR3 sequence is 18 residues long. The germline gives CDR1 KGHDR, CDR2 SFDVKD. The DNA for the CDR3 is TGTGCCACCAGTGATTTGCTGAGGCACAGGGGAGGCGCAGATACGCAGTATTTT. This sequence encodes CATSDLLRHRGGADTQYF.